What follows are 29 T cell receptor beta chains derived from one specimen sequenced in a study of T-cell reconstitution after alpha-beta-depleted transplantation in children. Unique molecular identifiers were used to barcode this TCRbeta library. From the PCR reads, TCRdb called clonotypes with MiXCR, one entry per CDR3 protein. The table records hundreds of thousands of distinct CDR3 sequences, approximately 20% of them present only once. Sequenced here: PBMCs from the stem cell graft donor, sampled from the stem cell graft. The receptor set was obtained from a human donor who donated a stem cell graft to a child with acute lymphoblastic leukemia.

The chain couples TRBV6-1 to TRBJ2-7; 13 bases are a match to TRBD2. The CDR3 runs to 17 residues. The trim removed 0 bases at V and 6 bases at J, leaving 8 bases unmatched. In germline, CDR1 is MNHNS, CDR2 SASEGT. CDR3 sequence: CASSEAMGTSGALEQYF. CDR3 DNA: TGTGCCAGCAGTGAAGCGATGGGGACTAGCGGGGCGCTCGAGCAGTACTTC.

This clonotype has a count of ten or more. The V call is TRBV27, the J call TRBJ2-7; D not certain. The germline V gene encodes CDR1 MNHEY and CDR2 SMNVEV (reference sequence). The CDR3 runs to 12 residues. The V end lost 3 bases, the J end lost 6 bases, and 9 bases lay between the germline ends. The chain's CDR3 is CASSFPRGEQYF. The CDR3 nucleotides are TGTGCCAGCAGTTTCCCCCGAGGCGAGCAGTACTTC.

This clonotype was recorded many times. At one end, the junction sequence differs from germline, possibly due to a read error. CDR3 nucleotide sequence: TGCGCCAGCAGCTTAACAGGGTCCTACGAGCAGTACTTC. Its translation is CASSLTGSYEQYF. The chain carries TRBV27 and TRBJ2-7; weak D call: TRBD1 (6 bases). This CDR3 is built from 13 residues. CDR1 MNHEY and CDR2 SMNVEV come from the germline V gene (reference sequence).

This clonotype was observed a handful of times. CDR3: CASSLAGTSGSTDTQYF. Written as DNA, the CDR3 is TGTGCCAGCAGCTTAGCGGGGACTAGCGGGAGCACAGATACGCAGTATTTT. The chain recombines TRBV7-2 with TRBJ2-3; 12 bases agree with TRBD2. Germline loops: CDR1 SGHTA, CDR2 FQGNSA. The CDR3 spans 17 residues. Losses at the gene ends were 0 bases for V and 0 bases for J; bases not matched to a gene: 1.

The gene calls are TRBV5-6 and TRBJ2-7; no definite D call. Deletions cut 2 bases from V and 2 bases from J, with 8 bases between. The CDR3 is made up of 13 amino acids. Germline-derived CDR1 and CDR2 are SGHDT and YYEEEE. CDR3 nucleotide sequence: TGTGCCAGCAGCTTATGGGGTGCCTACGAGCAGTACTTC. Protein product: CASSLWGAYEQYF.

The rearrangement uses TRBV27 and TRBJ1-6; D is unresolved. From germline, CDR1 is MNHEY and CDR2 SMNVEV (reference sequence). V gave up 0 bases and J gave up 0 bases, with 9 bases separating them. This CDR3 is built from 17 residues. CDR3 amino acids: CASSLSVESSYNSPLHF. CDR3 in DNA: TGTGCCAGCAGTTTATCGGTAGAGAGCTCCTATAATTCACCCCTCCACTTT.

Here the CDR3 reads CASSKAGTSGSSYEQYF. The CDR3 nucleotides are TGTGCCAGCAGCAAAGCAGGGACTAGCGGGAGCTCCTACGAGCAGTACTTC. This sequence joins TRBV21-1 and TRBJ2-7; the listed D gene, TRBD2, was not tested against the DNA. TRBV21-1 corresponds to a pseudogene. This CDR3 spans 17 amino acids.

This sequence joins TRBV15 and TRBJ2-1, with D possibly called TRBD1 or TRBD2 (5 bases each). Germline V gene data show CDR1 as LNHNV and CDR2 as YYDKDF (reference sequence). Trimming pared 8 bases from V and 0 bases from J, leaving 14 bases between. The CDR3 totals 15 residues. This chain's CDR3 is CATGTGSSSYNEQFF. Here the CDR3 DNA reads TGTGCCACCGGGACGGGGTCGAGCTCCTACAATGAGCAGTTCTTC.

This clonotype was counted only a few times. The V call is TRBV12-3 or TRBV12-4, the J call TRBJ2-1, with unresolved D. This CDR3 is built from 14 residues. Trimming took 6 bases from V and 0 from J, leaving 9 bases between them. CDR3 bases: TGTGCCAGCAGAGACCCGAGCTCCTACAATGAGCAGTTCTTC. Encoded protein: CASRDPSSYNEQFF.

The CDR3 DNA reads TGTGCCAGCAGTGGAGCGGGAGGGGCAACAGATACGCAGTATTTT. This codes for CASSGAGGATDTQYF. V usage is TRBV9 and J usage is TRBJ2-3; TRBD2 matches 10 bases. This CDR3 comprises 15 residues. Germline CDR1 is SGDLS and CDR2 is YYNGEE. V shed 5 bases and J 3 bases; nucleotides not matched to a gene: 6.

CDR3 sequence: CASSVSGTQETQYF. The CDR3 DNA reads TGTGCCAGCAGCGTTAGCGGGACCCAAGAGACCCAGTACTTC. The chain is built from TRBV9 and TRBJ2-5; 8 nucleotides line up with TRBD2. Per germline, CDR1 SGDLS and CDR2 YYNGEE. The CDR3 extends over 14 amino acids. V dropped 2 bases and J dropped 1; count of bases not matched to a gene: 1.

This clonotype was seen a handful of times. The chain carries TRBV2 and TRBJ2-4; D is perhaps TRBD1 or TRBD2 (5 bases each). The V gene lost 10 bases and the J gene lost 7 bases, with 11 bases spanning the gap. The germline V gene encodes CDR1 SNHLY and CDR2 FYNNEI. CDR3 length equals 11 residues. The CDR3 loop is CATAGANIQYF. DNA of the CDR3: TGTGCCACCGCCGGGGCCAACATTCAGTACTTC.

This rearrangement joins TRBV29-1 to TRBJ2-1; D is possibly TRBD2 (6 bases). This CDR3 contains 13 residues. Between the trimmed V and J ends, which lost 6 bases and 9 bases, there was a span of 18 bases. CDR1 is SQVTM and CDR2 is ANQGSEA in the germline V gene. In DNA form, the CDR3 reads TGCAGCGTGCGGGACGGACCTTCGGGTGAGCAGTTCTTC. This gives the protein CSVRDGPSGEQFF.

This clonotype was found a few times. J is TRBJ2-7 and V is TRBV20-1; 8 nucleotides line up with TRBD1. V lost 6 bases to trimming and J lost 6 bases; unmatched junction nucleotides: 7. This CDR3 has 12 amino acids. From germline, CDR1 is DFQATT and CDR2 SNEGSKA (reference sequence). The CDR3 protein is CSASGGAAEQYF. DNA for the CDR3: TGCAGTGCGTCAGGGGGCGCGGCCGAGCAGTACTTC.

V is TRBV12-3 or TRBV12-4 and J is TRBJ2-5, with 11 bases matching TRBD1. The CDR3 length is 15 residues. V lost 8 bases to trimming and J lost 7 bases; unmatched junction nucleotides: 12. CDR3 loop: CASARDRGRTVTQYF. DNA for the CDR3: TGTGCCAGCGCTCGGGACAGGGGGAGGACGGTGACCCAGTACTTC.

V is TRBV20-1 and J is TRBJ1-2; a weak D match, TRBD1 (5 bases). The CDR3 has 17 amino acids. The V and J ends lost 0 bases and 3 bases respectively, with 20 bases between them. Germline V gene sequence: CDR1 DFQATT, CDR2 SNEGSKA (reference sequence). The CDR3 loop reads CSARDDLRQRADYGYTF. The CDR3 coding sequence is TGCAGTGCTAGAGATGATCTTAGACAGAGGGCTGACTATGGCTACACCTTC.

This clonotype was seen more than once but under ten times. The chain uses TRBV2 and TRBJ2-7; perhaps TRBD2 as D (6 bases). The germline V gene has CDR1 SNHLY and CDR2 FYNNEI. This CDR3 is 11 amino acids long. V was trimmed by 3 bases and J by 7 bases, leaving 7 bases between them. CDR3 amino acids: CASSDAGEQYF. The DNA for the CDR3 is TGTGCCAGCAGTGATGCGGGGGAGCAGTACTTC.

This clonotype has a handful of counts. The gene calls are TRBV7-9 and TRBJ1-4; D is unclear. There are 16 residues in the CDR3. V lost 5 bases, J lost 5 bases, and 18 bases lay in between. Germline V gene sequence: CDR1 SEHNR, CDR2 FQNEAQ (reference sequence). CDR3 coding DNA: TGTGCCAGCAGCCCACCCCCATCCGCGGACAATGAAAAACTGTTTTTT. This gives the protein CASSPPPSADNEKLFF.

This clonotype was seen a few times. V usage is TRBV5-6 and J usage is TRBJ2-3; 8 nucleotides align to TRBD1. V gave up 4 bases and J gave up 4 bases; unmatched junction bases: 11. Germline CDR1 reads SGHDT; CDR2 reads YYEEEE. This CDR3 comprises 16 residues. DNA of the CDR3: TGTGCCAGCAGCCTTTTGACAGGGGATTTGGCAGATACGCAGTATTTT. This sequence encodes CASSLLTGDLADTQYF.

This clonotype was picked up a small number of times. The chain joins TRBV29-1 to TRBJ2-3; TRBD1 is a possible D gene (5 bases). V lost 1 base to trimming and J lost 7 bases, with 12 bases between them. Germline V lookup: CDR1 SQVTM, CDR2 ANQGSEA. The length of the CDR3 is 13 residues. CDR3 in amino acids: CSVEGERTNTQYF. The CDR3 DNA reads TGCAGCGTTGAAGGCGAGAGGACAAATACGCAGTATTTT.

V usage is TRBV7-9 and J usage is TRBJ2-2; D may be TRBD1 (5 bases). Germline CDR1 reads SEHNR; CDR2 reads FQNEAQ (reference sequence). Deletions cut 10 bases from V and 4 bases from J, with 10 bases between. The CDR3 is 12 residues long. CDR3: CATMGLTGELFF. The CDR3, as DNA: TGTGCCACCATGGGGCTCACCGGGGAGCTGTTTTTT.

The sample holds many counts of this clonotype. This chain connects TRBV5-6 to TRBJ2-7, with 8 bases fitting TRBD1. CDR3 size: 14 residues. Unmatched junction bases numbered 3, after V lost 2 bases and J lost 2 bases. The V gene's germline CDR1 is SGHDT and CDR2 YYEEEE. The CDR3 loop is CASSFRDRTYEQYF. In DNA, the CDR3 is TGTGCCAGCAGCTTCCGGGACAGGACCTACGAGCAGTACTTC.

The genes are TRBV20-1 and TRBJ2-5; weak D call: TRBD1 (5 bases). Germline CDR1 is DFQATT and CDR2 is SNEGSKA (reference sequence). The CDR3 consists of 15 residues. V lost 4 bases, J lost 1 base, and 16 bases lay in between. The CDR3: CSATTDSFTQETQYF. CDR3 DNA: TGCAGTGCTACGACCGACAGTTTTACCCAAGAGACCCAGTACTTC.

The chain joins TRBV20-1 to TRBJ1-4; 10 bases agree with TRBD1. The CDR3 has 14 amino acids. Trimming removed 0 bases from V and 10 bases from J; junction bases left unmatched: 5. Germline CDR1 is DFQATT and CDR2 is SNEGSKA (reference sequence). The CDR3 protein is CSARDKTGGGKLFF. The CDR3 DNA reads TGCAGTGCTAGAGATAAGACAGGGGGCGGAAAACTGTTTTTT.

The CDR3 sequence is CSGSRAHTGELFF. The CDR3 DNA follows: TGCAGCGGGTCCAGGGCTCACACCGGGGAGCTGTTTTTT. The chain combines TRBV29-1 with TRBJ2-2, with D possibly TRBD1 on 5 matching bases. CDR3 length equals 13 residues. V was trimmed by 7 bases and J by 3 bases, leaving 12 bases between them. Germline CDR1 reads SQVTM; CDR2 reads ANQGSEA.

Concerning this clonotype itself: A much bigger clone sits one base away, suggesting this may be a read error. The J gene is TRBJ1-1, the V gene TRBV5-1; 9 nucleotides agree with TRBD1. Unmatched junction bases numbered 8, after V lost 4 bases and J lost 7 bases. In germline, CDR1 is SGHRS, CDR2 YFSETQ. The CDR3 contains 14 residues. The CDR3 loop is CASSPDRGRIEAFF. The CDR3 DNA reads as TGCGCCAGCAGCCCGGACAGGGGAAGGATTGAAGCTTTCTTT. Together with reference TRBV5-1 and TRBJ1-1, the CDR3 gives the full variable domain: KAGVTQTPRYLIKTRGQQVTLSCSPISGHRSVSWYQQTPGQGLQFLFEYFSETQRNKGNFPGRFSGRQFSNSRSEMNVSTLELGDSALYLCASSPDRGRIEAFFGQGTRLTVV.

The rearrangement uses TRBV3-1 and TRBJ2-2; D remains unclear. V was trimmed by 0 bases and J by 6 bases, leaving 11 bases between them. The CDR3 is made up of 15 amino acids. The germline CDR1 and CDR2 sequences are LGHDT and YNNKEL (reference sequence). The CDR3 loop reads CASSQDRRSAGELFF. The CDR3 DNA sequence: TGTGCCAGCAGCCAAGATCGGCGGTCGGCCGGGGAGCTGTTTTTT. Full variable domain (missing parts from reference TRBV3-1 and TRBJ2-2): DTAVSQTPKYLVTQMGNDKSIKCEQNLGHDTMYWYKQDSKKFLKIMFSYNNKELIINETVPNRFSPKSPDKAHLNLHINSLELGDSAVYFCASSQDRRSAGELFFGEGSRLTVL.

There are a few counts of this clonotype. This chain joins TRBV6-1 and TRBJ2-5, with D possibly being TRBD2 (6 bases). Trimming removed 1 base at V and 4 bases at J, with 13 bases between. Germline CDR1 and CDR2: MNHNS and SASEGT. This CDR3 spans 15 amino acids. The DNA for the CDR3 is TGTGCCAGCAGTGAAGGGGACTTTCCGTCAGAGACCCAGTACTTC. This codes for CASSEGDFPSETQYF.

V gene TRBV5-1 combines with J gene TRBJ2-7; either TRBD1 or TRBD2 may fit D (7 bases each). CDR1 is SGHRS and CDR2 is YFSETQ in the germline V gene. With 3 bases removed from V and 1 base from J, the gap between germline ends came to 14 bases. The CDR3 is 15 amino acids. CDR3: CASSYPGGGSYEQYF. DNA for the CDR3: TGCGCCAGCAGCTACCCAGGGGGAGGGTCCTACGAGCAGTACTTC.